These 5 T cell receptor beta chains were all obtained from the same sample, sequenced in a study of blood T cell repertoires in COVID-19. The protocol was immunoSEQ multiplex PCR, while the TCRdb copy is restricted to in-frame clones and leaves out a portion. The repertoire holds a few hundred thousand clones, with around 87% as singletons. What was sequenced was peripheral blood. The receptors here all came from a woman aged 30 to 39 who had recovered from COVID-19.

J is TRBJ2-7 and V is TRBV9, with TRBD1 identical over 7 bases. V lost 3 bases, J lost 4 bases, and 13 bases stayed unmatched. In germline, CDR1 is SGDLS, CDR2 YYNGEE. The CDR3 has 16 amino acids. CDR3 region: CASSEGETGLRYEQYF. The CDR3 coding sequence is TGTGCCAGCAGCGAGGGGGAGACAGGGCTTAGGTACGAGCAGTACTTC.

The V call is TRBV3-1 (or the pseudogene TRBV3-2), the J call TRBJ2-6; D call uncertain. Trimming removed 5 bases at V and 0 bases at J, with 8 bases between. This CDR3 comprises 15 residues. Germline V lookup: CDR1 LGHDT, CDR2 YNNKEL (reference sequence). The CDR3 coding sequence is TGTGCCAGCAGCTCGGTCCTCTCTGGGGCCAACGTCCTGACTTTC. Encoded protein: CASSSVLSGANVLTF.

The chain employs TRBV12-3 or TRBV12-4 and TRBJ2-2, with D perhaps TRBD2 (6 bases). The CDR3 is 13 residues long. With 5 bases removed from V and 6 bases from J, the gap between germline ends came to 10 bases. CDR3 nucleotide sequence: TGTGCCAGCAGTGGAGGGGCGGCCGGGGAGCTGTTTTTT. Translating gives CASSGGAAGELFF.

This clone was recorded only once. V and J are TRBV30 and TRBJ2-2; 9 bases map to TRBD2. V dropped 3 bases and J dropped 0; count of bases not matched to a gene: 11. There are 18 residues in the CDR3. The germline gives CDR1 GTSNPN, CDR2 SVGIG (reference sequence). CDR3 residues: CAWSHPRGGPANTGELFF. For the CDR3, the DNA is TGTGCCTGGAGCCACCCGCGGGGGGGCCCCGCGAACACCGGGGAGCTGTTTTTT.

The chain is built from TRBV3-1 (or the pseudogene TRBV3-2) and TRBJ2-7, with 7 bases matching TRBD1. The CDR3 is 14 residues long. CDR1 is LGHDT and CDR2 is YNNKEL in the germline V gene (reference sequence). J was trimmed by 0 bases and V by 5 bases; bases with no gene match: 4. The CDR3 loop is CASSVRGISYEQYF. CDR3 coding DNA: TGTGCCAGCAGCGTCAGGGGGATCTCCTACGAGCAGTACTTC.